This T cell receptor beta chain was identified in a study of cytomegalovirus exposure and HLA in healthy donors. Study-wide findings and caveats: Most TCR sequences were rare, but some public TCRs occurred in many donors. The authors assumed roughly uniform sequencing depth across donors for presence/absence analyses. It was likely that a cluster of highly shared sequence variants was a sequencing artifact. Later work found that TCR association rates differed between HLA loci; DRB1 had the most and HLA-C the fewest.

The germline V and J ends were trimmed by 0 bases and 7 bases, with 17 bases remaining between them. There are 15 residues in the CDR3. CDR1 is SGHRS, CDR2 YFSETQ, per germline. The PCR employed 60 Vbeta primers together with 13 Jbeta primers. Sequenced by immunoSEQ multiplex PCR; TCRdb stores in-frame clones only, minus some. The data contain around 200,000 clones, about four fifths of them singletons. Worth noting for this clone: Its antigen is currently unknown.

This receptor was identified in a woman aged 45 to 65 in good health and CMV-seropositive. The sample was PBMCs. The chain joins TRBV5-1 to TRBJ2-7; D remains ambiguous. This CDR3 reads CASSLAVDTLREQYF. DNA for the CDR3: TGCGCCAGCAGCTTGGCCGTCGACACTCTTAGGGAGCAGTACTTC.